The sequence of this T cell receptor (beta chain) was determined in a study of cytomegalovirus exposure and HLA in healthy donors. CDR1 and CDR2 from the germline V gene are SQVTM and ANQGSEA. Trimming cost V 6 bases and J 0 bases, with 12 bases left between them. This CDR3 contains 14 residues. The PCR was carried out with 60 Vbeta primers and 13 Jbeta primers. Clones were read by immunoSEQ multiplex PCR, and TCRdb kept only the in-frame ones, dropping some. The sample lists about 140,000 clones, approximately 80% occurring once. Worth noting for this clone: The antigen is not known.

Study findings and constraints: Among donors in an Asian-associated ancestry cluster, a later analysis reportedly found fewer N-insertions than the approximately 700-donor mean. In an earlier analysis, most TCR beta V segments were productive about 90% or about 30% of the time.

The chain is built from TRBV29-1 and TRBJ2-1; a weak D match, TRBD2 (6 bases). The sequence was collected from a male donor in good health and CMV-seronegative. Specimen: PBMCs. CDR3 loop: CSVTPSVSYNEQFF. The CDR3 DNA reads as TGCAGCGTCACTCCTAGCGTCTCCTACAATGAGCAGTTCTTC.